This T cell receptor (beta chain) was observed in a study of PD-1 blockade in classical Hodgkin lymphoma. Clones were sequenced by immunoSEQ multiplex PCR, and TCRdb holds only the in-frame ones, with some missing. The sample lists some 93,000 clones; around 80% were seen once. Time point described: cycle 4 day 1 (C4D1), after 5 to 7 weeks of nivolumab. All trial patients relapsed after autologous stem cell transplantation. Study conclusions and caveats: A significant rise in TCR diversity was seen by C4D1 for CD4+ cells but not for CD8+ cells. Newly diagnosed patients had baseline TCR diversity that was reportedly lower than that of healthy donors.

Only one count was recorded for this clone. Its antigen is unknown. Other DNA sequences in the sample encode the same CDR3. This material consisted of peripheral blood mononuclear cells (PBMCs), taken before the fourth cycle of nivolumab. The source is a human donor with classical Hodgkin lymphoma.

CDR3 sequence (DNA): TGTGCCAGCAGTGAGGAGACCCAGTACTTC. The encoded protein is CASSEETQYF. The chain combines TRBV2 with TRBJ2-5; no clear D. Trimming cost V 3 bases and J 5 bases, with 1 base left between them. CDR3 size: 10 residues. Germline V lookup: CDR1 SNHLY, CDR2 FYNNEI.